A single sample is the source of the 7 T cell receptor beta chains below, sequenced in a study of shared clonotypes between healthy human individuals. CD45RO-negative CD8 cells positively selected for CCR7 made up the naive population, which excluded terminally differentiated effector memory CD45RA+ cells. TCRdb's copy holds only in-frame clones and misses some; the assay was immunoSEQ multiplex PCR. This sample has some 2.1 million clones, with about 95% found just once. Source material: naive CD8+ T cells sorted from blood. The receptor source for this set is a man between 18 and 35 years old in good health.

The table lists this clone with a count of one. The chain joins TRBV29-1 to TRBJ2-7; D unclear. Germline assignment: CDR1 SQVTM and CDR2 ANQGSEA. V was trimmed by 0 bases and J by 0 bases, leaving 15 bases between them. CDR3 length: 16 residues. CDR3 DNA: TGCAGCGTTGAAGATGCCGCATCCTTGAGCTCCTACGAGCAGTACTTC. As protein: CSVEDAASLSSYEQYF.

A remark on this clone: The final CDR3 position lacks the conserved phenylalanine or tryptophan, pointing to a likely read error. The chain is built from TRBV6-5 and TRBJ1-5; 7 bases match TRBD1. Trimming took 5 bases from V and 1 from J; bases not matched to a gene: 5. This CDR3 has 15 amino acids. Germline CDR1 is MNHEY and CDR2 is SVGAGI. The DNA of the CDR3 is TGTGCCAGCAGTATAGGGACAGAGAGCAATCAGCCCCAGCATCTT. Translated, it gives CASSIGTESNQPQHL.

The chain has TRBV2 and TRBJ2-3; D gene ambiguous. The CDR3 spans 13 residues. Germline V CDR1 and CDR2: SNHLY, FYNNEI. V lost 5 bases, J lost 4 bases, and 10 bases lay in between. The DNA of the CDR3 is TGTGCCAGCAGTTCCCTGGCGGCAGATACGCAGTATTTT. Encoded protein: CASSSLAADTQYF.

The CDR3: CASSLSLAGGLYNEQFF. CDR3 bases: TGTGCCAGCAGCTTGTCACTAGCGGGAGGGCTTTACAATGAGCAGTTCTTC. J is TRBJ2-1 and V is TRBV7-6; 13 bases agree with TRBD2. The CDR3 extends over 17 amino acids. V trimming: 3 bases; J trimming: 4 bases; junction bases outside the gene matches: 6. Germline V lookup: CDR1 SGHVS, CDR2 FNYEAQ.

This clone was seen only once. This chain connects TRBV7-6 to TRBJ1-2, with 8 bases lining up with TRBD1. There are 17 residues in the CDR3. V dropped 1 base and J dropped 4; count of bases not matched to a gene: 11. Germline CDR1 is SGHVS and CDR2 is FNYEAQ. In DNA, the CDR3 is TGTGCCAGCAGCTTAGAGGGACAGGCGACCCCTTTCTATGGCTACACCTTC. Translated, it gives CASSLEGQATPFYGYTF.

CDR3 nucleotides: TGTGCCAGCAGCTTGCCCCTACGACAGGGGGGCACAGATACGCAGTATTTT. Translating gives CASSLPLRQGGTDTQYF. J is TRBJ2-3 and V is TRBV5-4; TRBD1 agrees at 9 bases. Trimming at V came to 1 base and at J to 1 base, leaving 7 bases not matched to a gene. The germline V gene encodes CDR1 SGHNT and CDR2 YYREEE (reference sequence). The CDR3 runs 17 residues.

The CDR3 here is CARGGPAGMNTEAFF. In nucleotides, the CDR3 is TGCGCCAGGGGGGGCCCGGCAGGGATGAACACTGAAGCTTTCTTT. V usage is TRBV4-3 and J usage is TRBJ1-1; the D gene is possibly TRBD1 (6 bases). V was trimmed by 9 bases and J by 0 bases, leaving 17 bases between them. CDR3 length: 15 amino acids. Germline-derived CDR1 and CDR2 are LGHNA and YSLEER.